A single sample is the source of the 5 T cell receptor beta chains below, sequenced in a study of shared clonotypes between healthy human individuals. Data came from immunoSEQ multiplex PCR; TCRdb stores just in-frame clones and leaves some out. This sample has millions of clones, with approximately 92% found just once. Source material: naive CD4+ T cells sorted from blood. Subset specified: CD45RA+ positively selected. The source is a man between 18 and 29 years old in good health.

The chain links TRBV13 to TRBJ2-2, with 11 bases aligning to TRBD2. This CDR3 contains 17 residues. Germline loops: CDR1 PRHDT, CDR2 FYEKMQ (reference sequence). The ends lost 5 bases at V and 3 bases at J; junction bases unmatched: 8. In DNA form, the CDR3 reads TGTGCCAGCAGCACTTATCGACTAGCGGGGTACACCGGGGAGCTGTTTTTT. Amino acid sequence: CASSTYRLAGYTGELFF.

The chain combines TRBV9 with TRBJ2-7; TRBD2 agrees at 8 bases. Germline CDR1 and CDR2: SGDLS and YYNGEE. With V trimmed by 0 bases and J by 7 bases, 12 bases remained unmatched. The CDR3 loop spans 16 amino acids. The CDR3 nucleotides read TGTGCCAGCAGCGTAGGAGGACTAGCCCAATCGGGGGAGCAGTACTTC. This codes for CASSVGGLAQSGEQYF.

The CDR3 loop is CASSPDDRPNITGELFF. CDR3 bases: TGTGCCAGTAGTCCCGATGACAGACCAAATATCACCGGGGAGCTGTTTTTT. The chain has TRBV19 and TRBJ2-2; a weak D match, TRBD1 (5 bases). This CDR3 contains 17 residues. Germline values: CDR1 LNHDA, CDR2 SQIVND (reference sequence). With 5 bases removed from V and 4 bases from J, the gap between germline ends came to 20 bases.

The chain joins TRBV19 to TRBJ2-5, with D tentatively TRBD1 or TRBD2 (5 bases each). The CDR3 runs 13 residues. Germline values: CDR1 LNHDA, CDR2 SQIVND (reference sequence). V lost 6 bases to trimming and J lost 5 bases, with 13 bases between them. CDR3 in amino acids: CASRDLGEETQYF. The CDR3 bases are TGTGCCAGTAGGGACTTGGGGGAGGAGACCCAGTACTTC.

The rearrangement joins TRBV27 to TRBJ2-2; 12 bases align to TRBD2. The V segment lost 6 bases and the J segment 1 base; nucleotides outside the gene matches: 3. This CDR3 is 16 amino acids long. Germline CDR1 and CDR2: MNHEY and SMNVEV (reference sequence). Written as DNA, the CDR3 is TGTGCCAGCAGAGGACTAGCGGGGCAGAACACCGGGGAGCTGTTTTTT. Protein sequence: CASRGLAGQNTGELFF.